The TCR beta chain described here comes from a study of shared clonotypes between healthy human individuals. Findings of the study overall: Represented diversity (both genetic and exposure-history) was limited by the small number of donors.

The authors split each subset's genomic DNA evenly across several immunoSEQ plates. The sequencing of unsorted PBMC DNA took place on ten immunoSEQ deep assay plates. Profiling relied on immunoSEQ multiplex PCR, and the TCRdb table lists in-frame clones only, not all of them. The sample carries approximately 500,000 clones, approximately 79% recorded once. Points on this clone: Its antigen is undetermined.

V gave up 4 bases and J gave up 4 bases; unmatched junction bases: 7. The CDR3 covers 16 residues. Per the germline V gene, CDR1 is SGHVS and CDR2 is FQNEAQ. Genomic DNA of unsorted samples came from about 100 million PBMCs. Sequencing was carried out using PBMCs. The J gene is TRBJ1-4, the V gene TRBV7-8; 9 bases agree with TRBD1. The receptor comes from a woman in her forties in good health. Some clones in this sample may be carry-over from other donors' samples. Written as DNA, the CDR3 is TGTGCCAGCAGCTCTCCCGGGACAGGGTTTAATGAAAAACTGTTTTTT. Translating it yields CASSSPGTGFNEKLFF.